This T cell receptor beta chain was retrieved from a study of cytomegalovirus exposure and HLA in healthy donors. Overall study findings and caveats: There were under 200 TCR beta chains listed as cytomegalovirus-associated.

As concerns this clone: Its antigen is unknown.

After removal of 4 bases from V and 4 bases from J, the junction contained 12 bases not matched to a gene. The CDR3 spans 18 residues. Germline V lookup: CDR1 MNHNS, CDR2 SASEGT. Researchers ran the PCR with 60 Vbeta and 13 Jbeta primers. The repertoire was sequenced with immunoSEQ multiplex PCR; TCRdb's copy has only in-frame clones and lacks some. The table includes more than 150,000 clones, approximately 83% detected once. The sequence was obtained from a man between 18 and 35 years old in good health and CMV-seropositive. The specimen was PBMCs. This chain joins TRBV6-1 and TRBJ2-3; 12 nucleotides match TRBD2. The chain's CDR3 is CASSAGLAGTIVPDTQYF. The CDR3 DNA reads TGTGCCAGCAGTGCGGGACTAGCGGGCACAATAGTCCCAGATACGCAGTATTTT.